This T cell receptor (beta chain) originates from a study of blood T cells in healthy people across ages. Study-wide points: Diversity figures based on one million T cells were deemed too low.

PCR was performed a second time for roughly 7 to 12 cycles using a sample-barcoded 5' primer and a J-beta primer mix. TCRdb re-called the 5' RACE reads through MiXCR, storing one row per CDR3 protein. Among 850,000 to 950,000 distinct CDR3 sequences, roughly 26% were seen once, and the ten largest hold approximately 15%. Details on this clonotype: Its cognate antigen is unknown.

The CDR3 is 13 residues long. Germline CDR1 and CDR2: MNHNS and SASEGT. Trimming shortened V by 2 bases and J by 7 bases, and 9 bases separated the two germline ends. Sequences were obtained from blood. The V gene is TRBV6-1, the J gene TRBJ2-1; D is unresolved. This TCR was recovered from a woman aged 80 or older in good health. The CDR3 reads CASSEYLGNEQFF. The CDR3 DNA reads TGTGCCAGCAGTGAATATTTGGGGAATGAGCAGTTCTTC.